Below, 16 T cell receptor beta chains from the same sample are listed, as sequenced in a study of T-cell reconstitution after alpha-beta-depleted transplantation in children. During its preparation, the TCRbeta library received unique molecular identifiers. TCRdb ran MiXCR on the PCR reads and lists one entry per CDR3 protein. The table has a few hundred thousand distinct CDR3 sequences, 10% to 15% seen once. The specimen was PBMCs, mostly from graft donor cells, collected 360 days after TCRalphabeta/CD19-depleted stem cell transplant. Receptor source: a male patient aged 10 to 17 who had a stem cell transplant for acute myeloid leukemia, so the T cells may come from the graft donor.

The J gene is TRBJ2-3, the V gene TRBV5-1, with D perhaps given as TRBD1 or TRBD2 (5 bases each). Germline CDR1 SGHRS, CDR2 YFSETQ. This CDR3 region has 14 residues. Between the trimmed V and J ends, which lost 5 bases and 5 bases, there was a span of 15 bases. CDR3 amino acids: CASRGSGQVDTQYF. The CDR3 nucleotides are TGCGCCAGCAGAGGCTCGGGGCAGGTAGATACGCAGTATTTT.

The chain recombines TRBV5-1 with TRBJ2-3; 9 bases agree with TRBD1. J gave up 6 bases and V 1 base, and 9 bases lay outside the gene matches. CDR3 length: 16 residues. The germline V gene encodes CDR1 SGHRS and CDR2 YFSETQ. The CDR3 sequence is CASSLRTGEGKDTQYF. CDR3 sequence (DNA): TGCGCCAGCAGCTTGAGGACAGGGGAAGGAAAGGATACGCAGTATTTT.

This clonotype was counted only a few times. CDR3 coding DNA: TGCAGTGCTGGAGGGACTGGGTACGAGCAGTACTTC. It encodes CSAGGTGYEQYF. J is TRBJ2-7 and V is TRBV20-1; D is possibly TRBD2 (6 bases). Germline CDR1 DFQATT, CDR2 SNEGSKA (reference sequence). With 5 bases removed from V and 4 bases from J, the gap between germline ends came to 12 bases. CDR3 length: 12 amino acids.

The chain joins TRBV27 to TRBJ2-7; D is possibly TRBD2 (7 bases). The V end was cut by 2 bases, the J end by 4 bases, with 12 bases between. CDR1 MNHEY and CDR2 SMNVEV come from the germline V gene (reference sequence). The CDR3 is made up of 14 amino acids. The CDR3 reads CASSLVGGVYEQYF. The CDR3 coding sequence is TGTGCCAGCAGTTTAGTAGGGGGGGTATACGAGCAGTACTTC.

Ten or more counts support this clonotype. Written as DNA, the CDR3 is TGTGCCAGCAGCCTCCAAGCGGGAGATACGCAGTATTTT. This gives the protein CASSLQAGDTQYF. The chain uses TRBV12-3 or TRBV12-4 and TRBJ2-3; D perhaps matches TRBD2 (6 bases). Trimming left V 6 bases short and J 5 bases short, with 12 bases between. The CDR3 totals 13 residues.

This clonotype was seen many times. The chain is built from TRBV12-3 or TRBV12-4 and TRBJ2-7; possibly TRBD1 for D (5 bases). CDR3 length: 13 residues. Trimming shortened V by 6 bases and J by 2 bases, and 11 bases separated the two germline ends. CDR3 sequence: CASSLARAYEQYF. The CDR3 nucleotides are TGTGCCAGCAGCCTTGCCAGGGCCTACGAGCAGTACTTC.

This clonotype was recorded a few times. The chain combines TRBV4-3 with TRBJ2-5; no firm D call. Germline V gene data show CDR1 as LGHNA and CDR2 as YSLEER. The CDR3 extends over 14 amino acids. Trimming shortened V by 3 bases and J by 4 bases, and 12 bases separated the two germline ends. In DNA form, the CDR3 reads TGCGCCAGCAGCCAGATAGTACCACCAGAGACCCAGTACTTC. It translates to CASSQIVPPETQYF.

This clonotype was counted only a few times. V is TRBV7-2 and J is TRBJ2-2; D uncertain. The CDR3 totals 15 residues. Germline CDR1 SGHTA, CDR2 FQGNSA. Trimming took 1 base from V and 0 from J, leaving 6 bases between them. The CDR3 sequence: CASSLDHTNTGELFF. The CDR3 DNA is TGTGCCAGCAGCTTAGATCACACGAACACCGGGGAGCTGTTTTTT.

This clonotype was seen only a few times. As DNA, the CDR3 is TGCAGCGTTGCGTCTAACTATGGCTACACCTTC. Its protein product is CSVASNYGYTF. The chain uses TRBV29-1 and TRBJ1-2; D remains ambiguous. The germline V gene encodes CDR1 SQVTM and CDR2 ANQGSEA. The CDR3 runs 11 residues. The germline V and J ends were trimmed by 4 bases and 0 bases, with 3 bases remaining between them.

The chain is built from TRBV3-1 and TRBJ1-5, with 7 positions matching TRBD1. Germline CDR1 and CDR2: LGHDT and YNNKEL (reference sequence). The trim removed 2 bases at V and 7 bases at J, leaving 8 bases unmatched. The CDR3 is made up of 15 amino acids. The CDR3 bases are TGTGCCAGCAGCCAAACCGACAGGGTTGGACAGCCCCAGCATTTT. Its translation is CASSQTDRVGQPQHF.

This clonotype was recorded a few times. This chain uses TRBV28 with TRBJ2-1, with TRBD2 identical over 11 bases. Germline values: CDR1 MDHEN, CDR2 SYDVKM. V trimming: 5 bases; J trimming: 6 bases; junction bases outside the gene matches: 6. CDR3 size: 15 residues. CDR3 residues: CASSPSGRKPNEQFF. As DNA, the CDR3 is TGTGCCAGCAGTCCTAGCGGGAGGAAGCCCAATGAGCAGTTCTTC.

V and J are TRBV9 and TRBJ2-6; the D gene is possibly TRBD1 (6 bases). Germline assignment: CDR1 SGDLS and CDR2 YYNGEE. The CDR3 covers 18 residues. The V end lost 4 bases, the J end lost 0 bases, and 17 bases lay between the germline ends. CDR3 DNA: TGTGCCAGCAGCCTTTCAGGACAGCTAGGCTCTGGGGCCAACGTCCTGACTTTC. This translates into CASSLSGQLGSGANVLTF.

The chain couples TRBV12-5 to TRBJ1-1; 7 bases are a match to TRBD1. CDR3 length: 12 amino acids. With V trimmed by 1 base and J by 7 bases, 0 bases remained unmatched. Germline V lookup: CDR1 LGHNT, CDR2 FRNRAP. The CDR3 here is CASGLGQGEAFF. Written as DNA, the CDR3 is TGTGCTAGTGGTTTGGGACAGGGTGAAGCTTTCTTT.

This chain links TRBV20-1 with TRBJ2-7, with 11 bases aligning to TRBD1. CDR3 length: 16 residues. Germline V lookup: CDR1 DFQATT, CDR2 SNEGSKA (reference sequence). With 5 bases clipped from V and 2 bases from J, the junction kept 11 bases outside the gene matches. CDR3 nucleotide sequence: TGCAGTGCTTTACCGGGACAGGGGGGGTACCCCTACGAGCAGTACTTC. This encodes CSALPGQGGYPYEQYF.

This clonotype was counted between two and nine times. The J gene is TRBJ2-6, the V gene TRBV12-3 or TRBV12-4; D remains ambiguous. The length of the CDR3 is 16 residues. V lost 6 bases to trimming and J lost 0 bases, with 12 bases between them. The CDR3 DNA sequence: TGTGCCAGCAGCCCGGGCTGGAACTCTGGGGCCAACGTCCTGACTTTC. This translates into CASSPGWNSGANVLTF.

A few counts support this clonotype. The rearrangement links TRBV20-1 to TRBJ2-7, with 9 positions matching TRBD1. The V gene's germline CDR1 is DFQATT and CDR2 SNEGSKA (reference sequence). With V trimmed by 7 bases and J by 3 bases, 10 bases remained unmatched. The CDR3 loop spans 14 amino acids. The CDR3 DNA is TGCAGTGTTTGGATGGGACAGGGTAACTACGAGCAGTACTTC. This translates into CSVWMGQGNYEQYF.